Given below is one T cell receptor (beta chain) in context. Its antigen remains unknown. Clones were sequenced by immunoSEQ multiplex PCR, and TCRdb holds only the in-frame ones, with some missing. The sample carries fewer than 350,000 clones, 85% to 90% recorded once. Trimming took off 6 bases at V and 1 base at J, with 15 bases between the two ends. The CDR3 contains 14 residues. In germline, CDR1 is SQVTM, CDR2 ANQGSEA. The sample is drawn from a study of cytomegalovirus exposure and HLA in healthy donors. On the study more broadly: The use of the same platform for the 90 to 150 validation repertoires and the roughly 630 first-cohort repertoires was reported by a later analysis. Study-level points and caveats: Investigators reported 150 to 200 TCR beta chains as tied to cytomegalovirus.

The gene calls are TRBV29-1 and TRBJ1-1; D call uncertain. Specimen: PBMCs. The sequence came from a woman in her late teens or twenties in good health and CMV-seronegative. In nucleotides, the CDR3 is TGCAGCGTCGCTAGACTGCCACCGAACACTGAAGCTTTCTTT. It is translated as CSVARLPPNTEAFF. Complete variable domain (other parts from reference TRBV29-1 and TRBJ1-1): SAVISQKPSRDICQRGTSLTIQCQVDSQVTMMFWYRQQPGQSLTLIATANQGSEATYESGFVIDKFPISRPNLTFSTLTVSNMSPEDSSIYLCSVARLPPNTEAFFGQGTRLTVV.